These 6 T cell receptor beta chains came from one sample sequenced in a study of blood T cell repertoires in COVID-19. The table came from immunoSEQ multiplex PCR; TCRdb's copy has only in-frame clones and leaves some out. The sample records around 220,000 clones, roughly 80% being singletons. The sample taken for sequencing was peripheral blood. These receptors originate from a woman aged 80 or older with active or convalescent COVID-19.

The chain uses TRBV6-1 and TRBJ1-5; D is possibly TRBD1 (6 bases). The germline V and J ends were trimmed by 2 bases and 4 bases, with 12 bases remaining between them. The CDR3 runs 15 residues. Germline assignment: CDR1 MNHNS and CDR2 SASEGT. This CDR3 is CASSESRQGNQPQHF. The DNA of the CDR3 is TGTGCCAGCAGTGAAAGTAGGCAGGGGAATCAGCCCCAGCATTTT.

The V call is TRBV7-2, the J call TRBJ1-2; no reliable D call. CDR1 SGHTA and CDR2 FQGNSA come from the germline V gene. Between the trimmed V and J ends, which lost 1 base and 3 bases, there was a span of 12 bases. This CDR3 contains 15 residues. The CDR3, as DNA: TGTGCCAGCAGCTTAGGTATGGGAGACTACTATGGCTACACCTTC. Amino acid sequence: CASSLGMGDYYGYTF.

This chain links TRBV7-7 with TRBJ2-1; D might be TRBD1 (5 bases). Trimming took 1 base from V and 9 from J, leaving 13 bases between them. This CDR3 is built from 14 residues. The V gene's germline CDR1 is SSHAT and CDR2 FNYEAQ (reference sequence). In nucleotides, the CDR3 is TGTGCCAGCAGCTTAGAGGGCAGGGTAGGTGAGCAGTTCTTC. Translation: CASSLEGRVGEQFF.

CDR3 amino acids: CASSYSKARGDEQFF. For the CDR3, the DNA is TGTGCCAGCAGTTACTCGAAGGCTAGGGGCGATGAGCAGTTCTTC. The V gene is TRBV6-6, the J gene TRBJ2-1, with D tentatively TRBD1 (5 bases). V was shortened by 0 bases and J by 8 bases, with 14 bases between the two germline ends. This CDR3 region has 15 residues. Germline CDR1 reads MNHNY; CDR2 reads SVGAGI (reference sequence).

The V and J genes are TRBV6-5 and TRBJ2-1; possible D gene TRBD2, 6 bases. Germline values: CDR1 MNHEY, CDR2 SVGAGI. V lost 0 bases and J 7 bases, leaving 16 bases between the germline ends. This CDR3 has 16 residues. The DNA for the CDR3 is TGTGCCAGCAGTTACTCTCGGAGGGAGTATAGGAATGAGCAGTTCTTC. It translates to CASSYSRREYRNEQFF.

The J gene is TRBJ2-5, the V gene TRBV7-8; the D is unclear. Germline assignment: CDR1 SGHVS and CDR2 FQNEAQ. The CDR3 spans 15 residues. Trimming stripped 0 bases from V and 1 base from J, with 9 bases between. CDR3 bases: TGTGCCAGCAGCTTAGCGTGGGCAGCCCAAGAGACCCAGTACTTC. Its protein product is CASSLAWAAQETQYF.